Following are 8 T cell receptor beta chains from one sample sequenced in a study of response to subunit inactivated influenza vaccine. From the RT-PCR reads, TCRdb called clonotypes with MiXCR, one entry per CDR3 protein. The sample lists 800,000 to 1,000,000 distinct CDR3 sequences, 21% occurring once. The sequenced sample was PBMCs from blood, obtained more than 4 days after vaccination. The source is a man aged 50 to 59 who received an inactivated influenza vaccine.

In its sample, this clonotype was seen a few times. The chain combines TRBV28 with TRBJ1-4, with D possibly TRBD1 on 5 matching bases. The ends were cut back, 5 bases at V and 5 bases at J, with 15 bases in the middle. The CDR3 length is 15 residues. Germline V lookup: CDR1 MDHEN, CDR2 SYDVKM. The CDR3 protein is CASSGAQRINEKLFF. The CDR3 region has the DNA TGTGCCAGCAGTGGGGCACAGAGAATCAATGAAAAACTGTTTTTT.

This clonotype was counted a few times. The V gene is TRBV12-3 or TRBV12-4, the J gene TRBJ2-5; D gene unclear. Trimming left V 7 bases short and J 2 bases short, with 11 bases between. The CDR3 consists of 13 residues. CDR3 region: CASTKHGQETQYF. The CDR3 nucleotides are TGTGCCAGCACCAAGCACGGGCAAGAGACCCAGTACTTC.

This clonotype was seen at least ten times. The CDR3 is CASSYRVVGGAGELFF. The CDR3 DNA reads TGTGCCAGCAGTTACCGTGTGGTCGGCGGGGCCGGGGAGCTGTTTTTT. The gene calls are TRBV6-2 or TRBV6-3 and TRBJ2-2; D possibly corresponds to TRBD2 (6 bases). The ends were cut back, 2 bases at V and 6 bases at J, with 16 bases in the middle. The CDR3 is made up of 16 amino acids. In germline, CDR1 is MNHEY, CDR2 SVGEGT.

The table lists this clonotype with a few counts. This chain uses TRBV5-1 with TRBJ2-2; D possibly corresponds to TRBD2 (6 bases). The CDR3 covers 15 residues. V shed 4 bases and J shed 2 bases, with 12 bases lying between them. Germline loops: CDR1 SGHRS, CDR2 YFSETQ. The CDR3 DNA is TGCGCCAGCAGCGACCAGGGACTTAACACCGGGGAGCTGTTTTTT. Translating it yields CASSDQGLNTGELFF.

This clonotype came up a few times. CDR3 in DNA: TGCGCCAGCAGCCCGGACGGATTCACTGAAGCTTTCTTT. This codes for CASSPDGFTEAFF. The rearrangement links TRBV5-1 to TRBJ1-1; D gene ambiguous. The germline V and J ends were trimmed by 4 bases and 4 bases, with 11 bases remaining between them. Germline CDR1 reads SGHRS; CDR2 reads YFSETQ. The CDR3 contains 13 residues.

This clonotype was counted at least ten times. This chain joins TRBV29-1 and TRBJ2-5; a possible D gene is TRBD2 (5 bases). V lost 4 bases and J lost 5, with 8 bases in between. The CDR3 extends over 11 amino acids. Germline V gene sequence: CDR1 SQVTM, CDR2 ANQGSEA. The CDR3 loop is CSVVGGETQYF. DNA of the CDR3: TGCAGCGTTGTAGGCGGGGAGACCCAGTACTTC.

The chain is built from TRBV7-2 and TRBJ2-4; D might be TRBD1 or TRBD2, each matching 5 bases. V was cut by 5 bases and J by 5 bases, with 16 bases left in between. Germline assignment: CDR1 SGHTA and CDR2 FQGNSA. The CDR3 has 15 residues. This CDR3 reads CASSVQGLRENIQYF. DNA for the CDR3: TGTGCCAGCAGCGTCCAGGGTTTGAGGGAAAACATTCAGTACTTC.

The rearrangement joins TRBV7-2 to TRBJ1-2; tentatively, D is TRBD1 (5 bases). Trimming pared 5 bases from V and 0 bases from J, leaving 10 bases between. This CDR3 spans 14 amino acids. CDR1 and CDR2 from the germline V gene are SGHTA and FQGNSA. The CDR3 reads CASSLDTPNYGYTF. DNA for the CDR3: TGTGCCAGCAGCCTGGACACCCCTAACTATGGCTACACCTTC.